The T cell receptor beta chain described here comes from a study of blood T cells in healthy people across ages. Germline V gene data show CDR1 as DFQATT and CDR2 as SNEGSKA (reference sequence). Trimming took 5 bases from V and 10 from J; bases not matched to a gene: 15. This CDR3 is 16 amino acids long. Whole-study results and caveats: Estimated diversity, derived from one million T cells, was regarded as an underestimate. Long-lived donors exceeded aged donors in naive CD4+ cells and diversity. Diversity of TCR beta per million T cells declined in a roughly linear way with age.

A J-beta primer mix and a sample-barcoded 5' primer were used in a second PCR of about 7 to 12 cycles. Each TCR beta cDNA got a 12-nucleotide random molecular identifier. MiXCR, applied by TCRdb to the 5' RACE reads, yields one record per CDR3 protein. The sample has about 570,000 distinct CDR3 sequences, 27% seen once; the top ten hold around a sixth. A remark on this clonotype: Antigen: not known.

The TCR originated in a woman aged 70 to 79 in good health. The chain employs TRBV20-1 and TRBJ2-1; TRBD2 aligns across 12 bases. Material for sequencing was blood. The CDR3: CSARPTSGGRFGEQFF. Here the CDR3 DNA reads TGCAGTGCTCGCCCGACTAGCGGGGGAAGGTTCGGCGAGCAGTTCTTC.